Listed below are T cell receptor beta chains from one sample, sequenced in a study of regulatory T cells in long-lasting Graves disease. Each CDR3 protein is one row after TCRdb ran MiXCR on the multiplex PCR reads. This table holds 350,000 to 400,000 distinct CDR3 sequences, about a sixth found once. These data also featured in a second study, about T cells in Graves' hyperthyroidism and ophthalmopathy.

The starting material was peripheral blood mononuclear cells (PBMCs), obtained at new diagnosis, from a patient treated with antithyroid drugs. Receptor source: a woman between 18 and 30 years old with Graves disease. Both conserved end residues are part of each CDR3. The order of the fields is clone size, V gene, J gene, D gene, CDR3 DNA, CDR3 protein. D genes are given only for firm matches. Rows give clone size only sometimes, using once, few, many, or a class for an expanded clone.

many,TRBV27,TRBJ2-1,TRBD1,TGTGCCAGCAGTTTATACCGGGACAGGAACCAGTTCTTC,CASSLYRDRNQFF
many,TRBV9,TRBJ2-7,TRBD2,TGTGCCAGCAGCGTAGCTAGCGGGAGCGGTGAGCAGTACTTC,CASSVASGSGEQYF
many,TRBV3-1,TRBJ1-2,NA,TGTGCCAGCAGCCAATTGGCAGGGCCGGGGGACTATGGCTACACCTTC,CASSQLAGPGDYGYTF
many,TRBV30,TRBJ2-7,TRBD2,TGTGCCTGGAGTTGGGGCGGGGGAAAGTCCTACGAGCAGTACTTC,CAWSWGGGKSYEQYF
many,TRBV12-3/TRBV12-4,TRBJ2-5,TRBD1,TGTGCCAGCAGTTTTAGGGGGACAGGCCAAGAGACCCAGTACTTC,CASSFRGTGQETQYF
many,TRBV30,TRBJ1-6,TRBD1,TGTGCCTGGAATTCCGGGACAGGGGGCGATAATTCACCCCTCCACTTT,CAWNSGTGGDNSPLHF
few,TRBV5-1,TRBJ2-2,NA,TGCGCCAGCAGCTTGGAAGCCGGGGAGCTGTTTTTT,CASSLEAGELFF
many,TRBV6-1,TRBJ1-5,NA,TGTGCCAGCAGCCAGGCCGGTGGGAGCAATCAGCCCCAGCATTTT,CASSQAGGSNQPQHF
NA,TRBV20-1,TRBJ2-5,NA,TGCAGTGCTAGAGAGAGTAGCGAGGCTGAGACCCAGTACTTC,CSARESSEAETQYF
few,TRBV29-1,TRBJ1-1,TRBD1,TGCAGCGTCTCCCGGACAGGGGGCTTATCTGAAGCTTTCTTT,CSVSRTGGLSEAFF
many,TRBV13,TRBJ2-1,TRBD2,TGTGCCAGCAGCCACACGGGGGGTGAGCAGTTCTTC,CASSHTGGEQFF
once,TRBV9,TRBJ2-3,NA,TGTGCCAGCAGCGCCTTCCGATCCGAGGGAGATACGCAGTATTTT,CASSAFRSEGDTQYF
many,TRBV5-8,TRBJ1-2,TRBD1,TGTGCCAGCAGCTTGGCAGACAGGGGGTATGGCTACACCTTC,CASSLADRGYGYTF
NA,TRBV28,TRBJ2-7,TRBD1,TGTGCCAGCAGAGAAACGACAGGGACCTACGAGCAGTACTTC,CASRETTGTYEQYF
NA,TRBV6-2/TRBV6-3,TRBJ2-4,NA,TGTGCCAGCAGTGAAGAGGTGGCCAAAAACATTCAGTACTTC,CASSEEVAKNIQYF
many,TRBV7-9,TRBJ1-1,TRBD1,TGTGCCAGCAGATTACCAGGGGGTATCGTCACTGAAGCTTTCTTT,CASRLPGGIVTEAFF
many,TRBV28,TRBJ2-1,NA,TGTGCCAGCACCCCCGCGGTTAGGGCCTACAATGAGCAGTTCTTC,CASTPAVRAYNEQFF
few,TRBV12-5,TRBJ1-3,NA,TGTGCTAGTGGTTTGAGGGGCCACTCTGGAAACACCATATATTTT,CASGLRGHSGNTIYF
many,TRBV20-1,TRBJ2-5,TRBD2,TGCAGTGCTAGCGGACTAGCGGGGGGGAACCGTGAGGAGACCCAGTACTTC,CSASGLAGGNREETQYF
many,TRBV7-9,TRBJ2-5,NA,TGTGCCAGCAGCTTAGAAAGGGTACCAGCGCATCAAGAGACCCAGTACTTC,CASSLERVPAHQETQYF
few,TRBV28,TRBJ1-6,NA,TGTGCCAGCAGTGGAGCCGGACAGAATAATTCACCCCTCCACTTT,CASSGAGQNNSPLHF
many,TRBV6-5,TRBJ1-2,TRBD1,TGTGCCAGCAGTTACTCGGCGGGACAGGCGACCTTCTATGGCTACACCTTC,CASSYSAGQATFYGYTF
many,TRBV10-3,TRBJ1-1,NA,TGTGCCACCCTCTCGGGCGGGGCTGAAGCTTTCTTT,CATLSGGAEAFF
many,TRBV2,TRBJ2-5,TRBD2,TGTGCCAGCGAGGGACTACCGGGGGAGACCCAGTACTTC,CASEGLPGETQYF
many,TRBV5-1,TRBJ2-5,NA,TGTGCCAGCAGCCTGGCGGCAGGGCGAGAGACCCAGTACTTC,CASSLAAGRETQYF
few,TRBV28,TRBJ1-5,TRBD1,TGTGCCAGCAGCGCAGGGGGGAGCAATCAGCCCCAGCATTTT,CASSAGGSNQPQHF
many,TRBV30,TRBJ1-1,NA,TGTGCCTGGAGTAGGGGGGTCGACACTGAAGCTTTCTTT,CAWSRGVDTEAFF
many,TRBV18,TRBJ2-3,NA,TGTGCCAGCTCACCACCTACTAGCCGGAGCACAGATACGCAGTATTTT,CASSPPTSRSTDTQYF
few,TRBV29-1,TRBJ2-3,NA,TGCAGCGTTGACCCCCTCTCCTGGGATACGCAGTATTTT,CSVDPLSWDTQYF
many,TRBV2,TRBJ2-1,TRBD2,TGTGCCAGCAGTAGAATTGAGCGGGGTGAGCAGTTCTTC,CASSRIERGEQFF
NA,TRBV6-8,TRBJ1-2,NA,TGTGCCAGCAGCCTTCCCTCTAGGGCACATGGCTACACCTTC,CASSLPSRAHGYTF
NA,TRBV28,TRBJ1-5,NA,TGTGCCAGCAGTTATGGAGGGTCGGTTCAGCCCCAGCATTTT,CASSYGGSVQPQHF
many,TRBV28,TRBJ2-7,NA,TGTGCCAGCAGCCTTAACCCTAGCTACCCCTACGAGCAGTACTTC,CASSLNPSYPYEQYF
many,TRBV18,TRBJ1-5,NA,TGTGCCAGCTCACCACAAGTCAGCCGTAATCAGCCCCAGCATTTT,CASSPQVSRNQPQHF
many,TRBV6-1,TRBJ2-3,TRBD1,TGTGCCAGCACCAATACAAACCCGGGACAGGGGGCGAGAGATACGCAGTATTTT,CASTNTNPGQGARDTQYF
many,TRBV7-9,TRBJ2-1,TRBD2,TGTGCCAGCAGCTTGCCTGGGGTTAGCGGGGGACATCACAATGAGCAGTTCTTC,CASSLPGVSGGHHNEQFF
many,TRBV24-1,TRBJ2-7,TRBD1,TGTGCCACCAGTGATCCGGGACAGGGGGACCACGAGCAGTACTTC,CATSDPGQGDHEQYF
NA,TRBV12-3/TRBV12-4,TRBJ2-5,TRBD1,TGTGCCAGCGGGAGGGACAGGGGGTTCGTAGAGACCCAGTACTTC,CASGRDRGFVETQYF
many,TRBV11-2,TRBJ1-1,NA,TGTGCCAGCAGCTTAGTCCCCGGACGTGTGAACACTGAAGCTTTCTTT,CASSLVPGRVNTEAFF
many,TRBV30,TRBJ2-7,NA,TGTGCCTGGAGTGATGCGTACGGAGACTACGAGCAGTACTTC,CAWSDAYGDYEQYF
few,TRBV9,TRBJ2-2,NA,TGTGCCAGCAGCGTAGGGGGTGACACCGGGGAGCTGTTTTTT,CASSVGGDTGELFF
NA,TRBV2,TRBJ2-3,NA,TGTGCCAGCAGCCGGGACATTTCCACAGATACGCAGTATTTT,CASSRDISTDTQYF
many,TRBV30,TRBJ2-7,NA,TGTGCCTGGAGTGGCCCTAACTCCTACGAGCAGTACTTC,CAWSGPNSYEQYF
many,TRBV20-1,TRBJ2-7,NA,TGCAGTGCTAGACCCGGACGGGGCGTATACGTCGAGCAGTACTTC,CSARPGRGVYVEQYF
few,TRBV12-3/TRBV12-4,TRBJ2-7,TRBD2,TGTGCCAGCAGTTTAGACTGGGGGAAGCGGGGGTCTACCTACGAGCAGTACTTC,CASSLDWGKRGSTYEQYF
NA,TRBV12-3/TRBV12-4,TRBJ1-5,NA,TGTGCCAGCAGGGCTTCCCATTGGGCGGGGGAAGGCAATCAGCCCCAGCATTTT,CASRASHWAGEGNQPQHF
many,TRBV12-3/TRBV12-4,TRBJ1-5,NA,TGTGCCAGCAGTTTCTCTCTCGCGGTGGGTCAGCCCCAGCATTTT,CASSFSLAVGQPQHF
few,TRBV12-3/TRBV12-4,TRBJ2-2,TRBD2,TGTGCCAGCAGTTCCGCTAGCGGAAACACCGGGGAGCTGTTTTTT,CASSSASGNTGELFF
NA,TRBV10-3,TRBJ2-1,NA,TGTGCCATCAGTGCCGGGGCAGTTCAGTTCTTC,CAISAGAVQFF
NA,TRBV27,TRBJ2-7,TRBD2,TGTGCCAGCAGAAGCCTAGCGGGGCCCTCCTACGAGCAGTACTTC,CASRSLAGPSYEQYF
many,TRBV6-1,TRBJ2-7,NA,TGTGCCAGCAGTCAACACGGGGATAGACCCTACGAGCAGTACTTC,CASSQHGDRPYEQYF
few,TRBV5-6,TRBJ1-2,TRBD1,TGTGCCAGCAGCTTGGAAGGAGGGGGCCGAGCTAACTATGGCTACACCTTC,CASSLEGGGRANYGYTF